Below, 23 T cell receptor beta chains from the same sample are listed, as sequenced in a study of blood T cell repertoires in COVID-19. Clones were read by immunoSEQ multiplex PCR, and TCRdb kept only the in-frame ones, dropping some. The table has 55,000 to 75,000 clones, more than 60% seen once. Sequenced material: peripheral blood. The source is a man aged 55 to 70 with acute or convalescent COVID-19.

CDR3 DNA: TGTGCCAGCAGTCACGCCGGGACAGCTAATGAAAAACTGTTTTTT. As protein: CASSHAGTANEKLFF. This chain uses TRBV6-5 with TRBJ1-4; 7 bases fit TRBD1. The germline V gene has CDR1 MNHEY and CDR2 SVGAGI. J gave up 3 bases and V 5 bases, and 6 bases lay outside the gene matches. The length of the CDR3 is 15 residues.

V gene TRBV20-1 combines with J gene TRBJ2-2; D is perhaps TRBD2 (5 bases). Between the trimmed V and J ends, which lost 3 bases and 3 bases, there was a span of 14 bases. Germline CDR1 reads DFQATT; CDR2 reads SNEGSKA (reference sequence). The CDR3 is made up of 15 amino acids. CDR3 coding DNA: TGCAGTGCTAGTAGTGGGAGAATGGACACCGGGGAGCTGTTTTTT. As protein: CSASSGRMDTGELFF.

The gene calls are TRBV5-5 and TRBJ2-7; 7 bases fit TRBD1. Germline trimming cut 6 bases from V and 5 bases from J; bases unmatched to any gene: 2. The CDR3 totals 11 residues. Germline V gives CDR1 SGHKS, CDR2 YYEKEE (reference sequence). CDR3 amino acids: CASKDRDEQYV. Written as DNA, the CDR3 is TGTGCCAGCAAAGACAGGGACGAGCAGTACGTC.

By sample fraction, this clone is medium-sized. This chain uses TRBV30 with TRBJ1-2, with TRBD1 identical over 10 bases. The germline CDR1 and CDR2 sequences are GTSNPN and SVGIG (reference sequence). The CDR3 covers 14 residues. Trimming at V came to 3 bases and at J to 7 bases, leaving 8 bases not matched to a gene. The CDR3 sequence: CAWSRDRGLGGYTF. Written as DNA, the CDR3 is TGTGCCTGGAGCCGCGACAGGGGGCTGGGTGGCTACACCTTC. Full variable domain (remainder filled in from reference TRBV30 and TRBJ1-2): SQTIHQWPATLVQPVGSPLSLECTVEGTSNPNLYWYRQAAGRGLQLLFYSVGIGQISSEVPQNLSASRPQDRQFILSSKKLLLSDSGFYLCAWSRDRGLGGYTFGSGTRLTVV.

The chain joins TRBV5-6 to TRBJ2-5; D is ambiguous. The CDR3 has 13 residues. Looked up from germline, CDR1 is SGHDT and CDR2 is YYEEEE. The V gene lost 0 bases and the J gene lost 4 bases, with 7 bases spanning the gap. CDR3 nucleotides: TGTGCCAGCAGCTTGGGGGCCGTAGAGACCCAGTACTTC. This gives the protein CASSLGAVETQYF.

V is TRBV23-1 and J is TRBJ2-7, with 10 nucleotides matching TRBD1. TRBV23-1 falls under the ORF class, with uncertain function. V shed 1 base, J shed 7 bases, and the junction held 10 bases outside the gene matches. CDR3 length equals 16 residues. CDR3 in amino acids: CASSQYYGQGVEEQYV. The DNA for the CDR3 is TGCGCCAGCAGTCAATATTACGGACAGGGGGTGGAGGAGCAGTACGTC.

V gene TRBV30 combines with J gene TRBJ2-2; a weak D match, TRBD1 (6 bases). The CDR3 spans 13 residues. Germline values: CDR1 GTSNPN, CDR2 SVGIG (reference sequence). V was shortened by 3 bases and J by 5 bases, with 10 bases between the two germline ends. As DNA, the CDR3 is TGTGCCTGGAGGGGCAGGGGTACCGGGGAGCTGTTTTTT. Translating gives CAWRGRGTGELFF.

The rearrangement uses TRBV7-7 and TRBJ2-5; 7 nucleotides align to TRBD1. Germline CDR1 and CDR2: SSHAT and FNYEAQ (reference sequence). J lost 2 bases, V lost 1 base, and 4 bases had no gene match. This CDR3 is built from 15 residues. CDR3 bases: TGTGCCAGCAGCTTAGGACGGGACAGTCAAGAGACCCAGTACTTC. Translation gives CASSLGRDSQETQYF.

DNA for the CDR3: TGTGCCAGCAGTTCTCCGGGATCCACAGATACGCAGTATTTT. Protein: CASSSPGSTDTQYF. This chain joins TRBV6-2 or TRBV6-3 and TRBJ2-3; D might be TRBD2 (5 bases). This CDR3 has 14 amino acids. V lost 4 bases and J lost 2, with 10 bases in between. Germline CDR1 reads MNHEY; CDR2 reads SVGEGT.

This chain connects TRBV14 to TRBJ2-6, with D unclear. The CDR3 consists of 13 residues. CDR1 and CDR2 (germline): SGHDN, FVKESK. The ends were cut back, 10 bases at V and 0 bases at J, with 7 bases in the middle. The chain's CDR3 is CAIRSSGANVLTF. The CDR3 bases are TGTGCCATTCGGAGCTCTGGGGCCAACGTCCTGACTTTC.

This sequence joins TRBV1 and TRBJ2-7; TRBD2, the table's D call, lacks a check against the DNA. TRBV1 constitutes a pseudogene. The CDR3 runs 17 residues. DNA of the CDR3: TGCACCAGCAGCCAAGATAGGGCGGGGGGCTTCCCCTACGAGCAGTACGTC. Amino acid sequence: CTSSQDRAGGFPYEQYV.

The rearrangement joins TRBV6-5 to TRBJ2-7, with 10 bases matching TRBD1. CDR1 is MNHEY and CDR2 is SVGAGI in the germline V gene. CDR3 length equals 15 residues. J lost 2 bases, V lost 6 bases, and 7 bases had no gene match. CDR3: CASRAGQGETYEQYF. As DNA, the CDR3 is TGTGCCAGCAGAGCCGGACAGGGGGAAACCTACGAGCAGTACTTC.

V is TRBV10-1 and J is TRBJ2-3, with 9 positions matching TRBD2. The CDR3 is made up of 14 amino acids. V was clipped by 7 bases and J by 2 bases; unmatched bases: 4. Germline CDR1 WNHNN, CDR2 SYGVQD (reference sequence). The CDR3 region is CASKAGGPTDTQYF. The DNA for the CDR3 is TGCGCCAGCAAGGCGGGGGGGCCCACAGATACGCAGTATTTT.

V gene TRBV21-1 combines with J gene TRBJ2-5; the DNA was not compared with TRBD1, the D call given in the table. TRBV21-1 is a pseudogene segment. The CDR3 spans 14 residues. The CDR3 region has the DNA TGTGCCAGCAGCAATAACAGGCTGGGTGGGTCCCAGTACTTC. This translates into CASSNNRLGGSQYF.

The chain employs TRBV6-1 and TRBJ2-7; the D gene is possibly TRBD2 (6 bases). Germline V CDR1 and CDR2: MNHNS, SASEGT. This CDR3 comprises 14 residues. The V gene lost 3 bases and the J gene lost 2 bases, with 11 bases spanning the gap. The CDR3 DNA follows: TGTGCCAGCAGTGATTTCGGGACTGCCTACGAGCAGTACGTC. This encodes CASSDFGTAYEQYV.

The chain couples TRBV13 to TRBJ2-3, with 15 bases fitting TRBD2. CDR3 length equals 18 residues. The germline gives CDR1 PRHDT, CDR2 FYEKMQ (reference sequence). V gave up 1 base and J gave up 5 bases; unmatched junction bases: 7. The CDR3 region is CASSLEGLAGGGRDTQYF. As DNA, the CDR3 is TGTGCCAGCAGCTTAGAGGGACTAGCGGGGGGAGGCAGAGATACGCAGTATTTT.

The chain has TRBV23-1 and TRBJ2-7, with D possibly being TRBD1 (6 bases). TRBV23-1 is marked as an open reading frame, function uncertain. There are 12 residues in the CDR3. V shed 3 bases and J shed 3 bases, with 6 bases lying between them. The CDR3 loop is CASSQGHYEQYV. DNA of the CDR3: TGCGCCAGCAGTCAGGGACACTACGAGCAGTACGTC.

A few counts support this clone. In DNA, the CDR3 is TGTGCCGGGGAGTCGGGGGCAGGGGGAGGAGAGACCCAGTACTTC. Encoded protein: CAGESGAGGGETQYF. J is TRBJ2-5 and V is TRBV6-5; possible D gene TRBD1, 7 bases. CDR3 length equals 15 residues. V was cut by 11 bases and J by 4 bases, with 23 bases left in between. Germline CDR1 and CDR2: MNHEY and SVGAGI.

The rearrangement links TRBV5-1 to TRBJ2-2, with 7 bases lining up with TRBD1. Unmatched junction bases numbered 9, after V lost 4 bases and J lost 3 bases. Germline values: CDR1 SGHRS, CDR2 YFSETQ. The CDR3 is made up of 16 amino acids. The CDR3 protein is CASSLRQGGYTGELFF. The CDR3 DNA reads as TGCGCCAGCAGCCTAAGACAGGGCGGGTACACCGGGGAGCTGTTTTTT.

The sample holds a few counts of this clone. This chain uses TRBV6-5 with TRBJ1-6; tentatively, D is TRBD1 (5 bases). The CDR3 totals 13 residues. Germline assignment: CDR1 MNHEY and CDR2 SVGAGI. V was cut by 6 bases and J by 9 bases, with 12 bases left in between. The CDR3, as DNA: TGTGCCAGCAGAGGACAAGTCAGTTCACCCCTCCACTTT. Translated: CASRGQVSSPLHF.

This clone has just one count. The chain combines TRBV6-1 with TRBJ1-2, with D perhaps TRBD1 (6 bases). The CDR3 extends over 15 amino acids. V dropped 1 base and J dropped 2 bases, with 11 bases sitting between them. The V gene's germline CDR1 is MNHNS and CDR2 SASEGT. The CDR3 nucleotides read TGTGCCAGCAGTGAAGAGGTTACAGGGAACTATGGCTACACCTTC. Encoded protein: CASSEEVTGNYGYTF.

The V call is TRBV27, the J call TRBJ1-2; no firm D call. Germline V CDR1 and CDR2: MNHEY, SMNVEV (reference sequence). Trimming cost V 5 bases and J 8 bases, with 18 bases left between them. The CDR3 contains 14 residues. CDR3 protein: CASSPNSRGGGYTF. In DNA form, the CDR3 reads TGTGCCAGCAGTCCCAACTCCCGCGGAGGAGGCTACACCTTC.

V usage is TRBV5-1 and J usage is TRBJ1-2, with a tentative D call TRBD1 (5 bases). The germline V gene encodes CDR1 SGHRS and CDR2 YFSETQ. The CDR3 runs 14 residues. The germline V and J ends were trimmed by 0 bases and 7 bases, with 13 bases remaining between them. CDR3 DNA: TGCGCCAGCAGCTTGGGTTTGCGGGGGACTGGCTACACCTTC. Its protein is CASSLGLRGTGYTF.